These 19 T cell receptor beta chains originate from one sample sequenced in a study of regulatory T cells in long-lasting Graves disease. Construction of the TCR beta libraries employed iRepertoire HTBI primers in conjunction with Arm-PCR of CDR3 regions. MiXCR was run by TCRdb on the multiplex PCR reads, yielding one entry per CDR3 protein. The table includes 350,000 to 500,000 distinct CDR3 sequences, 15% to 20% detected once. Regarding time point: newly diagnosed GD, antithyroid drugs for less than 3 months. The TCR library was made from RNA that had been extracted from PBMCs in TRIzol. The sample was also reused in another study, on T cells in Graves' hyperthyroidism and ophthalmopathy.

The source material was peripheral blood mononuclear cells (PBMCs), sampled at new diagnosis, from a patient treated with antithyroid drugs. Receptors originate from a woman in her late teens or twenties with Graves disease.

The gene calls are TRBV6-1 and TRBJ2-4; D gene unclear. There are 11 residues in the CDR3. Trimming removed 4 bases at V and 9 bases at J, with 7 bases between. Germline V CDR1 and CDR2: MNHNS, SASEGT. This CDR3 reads CASSGEVIQYF. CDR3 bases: TGTGCCAGCAGTGGAGAGGTCATTCAGTACTTC.

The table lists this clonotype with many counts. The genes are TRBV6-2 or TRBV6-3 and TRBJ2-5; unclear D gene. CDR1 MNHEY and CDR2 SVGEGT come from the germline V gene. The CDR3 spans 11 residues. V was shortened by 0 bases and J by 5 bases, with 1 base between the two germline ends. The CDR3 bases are TGTGCCAGCAGTTACTCTGAGACCCAGTACTTC. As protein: CASSYSETQYF.

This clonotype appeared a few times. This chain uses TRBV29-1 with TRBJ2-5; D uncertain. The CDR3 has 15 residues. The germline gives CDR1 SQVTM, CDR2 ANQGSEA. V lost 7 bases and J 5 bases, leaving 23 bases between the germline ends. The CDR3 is CSASIGIGLPETQYF. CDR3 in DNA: TGCAGCGCCTCCATTGGGATAGGGCTACCGGAGACCCAGTACTTC.

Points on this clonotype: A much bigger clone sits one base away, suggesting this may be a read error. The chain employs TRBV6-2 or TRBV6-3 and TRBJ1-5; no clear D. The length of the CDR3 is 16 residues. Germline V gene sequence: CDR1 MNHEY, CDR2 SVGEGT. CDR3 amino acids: CASSPNSKGSSQPQHF. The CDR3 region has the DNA TGTGCCAGCAGTCCCAATTCAAAGGGTAGCAGTCAGCCCCAGCATTTT.

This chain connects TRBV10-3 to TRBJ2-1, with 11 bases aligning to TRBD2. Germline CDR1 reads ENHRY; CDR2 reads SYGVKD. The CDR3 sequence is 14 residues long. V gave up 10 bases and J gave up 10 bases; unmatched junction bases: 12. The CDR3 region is CATIAGGPMGEQFF. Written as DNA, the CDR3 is TGTGCCACAATAGCGGGAGGGCCCATGGGGGAGCAGTTCTTC.

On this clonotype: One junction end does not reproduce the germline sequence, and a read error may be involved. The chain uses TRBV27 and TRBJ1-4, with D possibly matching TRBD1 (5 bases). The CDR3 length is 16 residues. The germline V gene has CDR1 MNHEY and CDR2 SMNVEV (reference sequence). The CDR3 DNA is TGTGCCAGAAAAGATAGGGGCCCTACCCCTAATGAAAATCTGTTTTTT. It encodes CARKDRGPTPNENLFF.

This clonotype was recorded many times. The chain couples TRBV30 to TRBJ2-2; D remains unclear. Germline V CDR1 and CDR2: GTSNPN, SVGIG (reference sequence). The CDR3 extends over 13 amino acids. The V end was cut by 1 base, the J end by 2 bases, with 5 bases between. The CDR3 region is CAWSGANTGELFF. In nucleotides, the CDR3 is TGTGCCTGGAGTGGGGCCAACACCGGGGAGCTGTTTTTT.

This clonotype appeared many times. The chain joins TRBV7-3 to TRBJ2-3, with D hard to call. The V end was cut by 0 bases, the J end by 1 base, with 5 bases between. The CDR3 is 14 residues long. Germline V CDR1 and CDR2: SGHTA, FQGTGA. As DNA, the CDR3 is TGTGCCAGCAGCTTAACCCCAGGCACAGATACGCAGTATTTT. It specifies CASSLTPGTDTQYF.

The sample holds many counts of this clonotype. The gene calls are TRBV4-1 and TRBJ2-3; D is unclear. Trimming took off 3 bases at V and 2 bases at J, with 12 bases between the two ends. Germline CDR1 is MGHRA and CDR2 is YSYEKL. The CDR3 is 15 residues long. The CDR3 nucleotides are TGCGCCAGCAGCCACGCCTGGCAAATCACAGATACGCAGTATTTT. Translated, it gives CASSHAWQITDTQYF.

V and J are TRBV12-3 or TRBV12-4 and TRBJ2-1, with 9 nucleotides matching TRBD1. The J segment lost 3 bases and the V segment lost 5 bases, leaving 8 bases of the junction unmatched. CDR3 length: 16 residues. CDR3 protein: CASSLPDRGDYNEQFF. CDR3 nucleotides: TGTGCCAGCAGTCTCCCGGACAGGGGCGACTACAATGAGCAGTTCTTC.

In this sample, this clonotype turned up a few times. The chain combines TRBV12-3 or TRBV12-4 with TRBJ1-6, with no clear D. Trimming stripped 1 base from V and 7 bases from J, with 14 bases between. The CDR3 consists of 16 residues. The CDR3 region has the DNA TGTGCCAGCAGTTTAGTTGCGGGGTTTGAGAATTCACCCCTCCACTTT. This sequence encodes CASSLVAGFENSPLHF.

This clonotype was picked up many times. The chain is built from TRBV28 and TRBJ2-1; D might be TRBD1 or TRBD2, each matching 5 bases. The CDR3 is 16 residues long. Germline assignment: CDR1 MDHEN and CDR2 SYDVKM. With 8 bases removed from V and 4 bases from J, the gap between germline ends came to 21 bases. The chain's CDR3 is CASGNGARDPYNEQFF. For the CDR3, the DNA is TGTGCCAGCGGGAACGGGGCACGGGATCCATACAATGAGCAGTTCTTC. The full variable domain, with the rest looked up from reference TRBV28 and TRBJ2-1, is DVKVTQSSRYLVKRTGEKVFLECVQDMDHENMFWYRQDPGLGLRLIYFSYDVKMKEKGDIPEGYSVSREKKERFSLILESASTNQTSMYLCASGNGARDPYNEQFFGPGTRLTVL.

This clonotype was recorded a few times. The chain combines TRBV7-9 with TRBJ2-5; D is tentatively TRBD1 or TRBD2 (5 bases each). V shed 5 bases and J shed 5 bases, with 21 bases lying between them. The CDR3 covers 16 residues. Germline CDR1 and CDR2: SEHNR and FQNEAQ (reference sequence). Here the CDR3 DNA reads TGTGCCAGCAGCATCCTTAGGCAGCTTTGGGGGGAGACCCAGTACTTC. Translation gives CASSILRQLWGETQYF.

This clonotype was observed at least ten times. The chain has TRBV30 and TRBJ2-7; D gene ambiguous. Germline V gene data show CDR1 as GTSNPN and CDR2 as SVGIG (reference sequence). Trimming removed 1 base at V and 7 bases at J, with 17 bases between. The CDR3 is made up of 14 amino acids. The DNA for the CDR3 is TGTGCCTGGAGTGACGGCCAGCGCTTGAGGGAGCAGTACTTC. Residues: CAWSDGQRLREQYF.

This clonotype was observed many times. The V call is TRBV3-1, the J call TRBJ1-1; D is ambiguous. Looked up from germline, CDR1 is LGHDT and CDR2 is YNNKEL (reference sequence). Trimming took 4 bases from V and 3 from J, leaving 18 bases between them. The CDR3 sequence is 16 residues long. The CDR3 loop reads CASSPNTGPGYTEAFF. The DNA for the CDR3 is TGTGCCAGCAGCCCGAACACGGGCCCGGGGTACACTGAAGCTTTCTTT. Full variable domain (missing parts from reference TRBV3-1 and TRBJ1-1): DTAVSQTPKYLVTQMGNDKSIKCEQNLGHDTMYWYKQDSKKFLKIMFSYNNKELIINETVPNRFSPKSPDKAHLNLHINSLELGDSAVYFCASSPNTGPGYTEAFFGQGTRLTVV.

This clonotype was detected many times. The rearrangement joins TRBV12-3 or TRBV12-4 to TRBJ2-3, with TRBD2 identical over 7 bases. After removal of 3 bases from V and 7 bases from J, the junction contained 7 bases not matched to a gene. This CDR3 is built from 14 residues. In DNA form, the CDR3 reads TGTGCCAGCAGTTTCGGCGGGAGAGGTAATACGCAGTATTTT. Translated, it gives CASSFGGRGNTQYF.

The CDR3 protein is CSASRSEAFF. CDR3 coding DNA: TGCAGTGCTAGTCGCAGTGAAGCTTTCTTT. The J gene is TRBJ1-1, the V gene TRBV20-1; D call uncertain. Trimming shortened V by 3 bases and J by 7 bases, and 6 bases separated the two germline ends. The CDR3 has 10 amino acids. The V gene's germline CDR1 is DFQATT and CDR2 SNEGSKA (reference sequence).

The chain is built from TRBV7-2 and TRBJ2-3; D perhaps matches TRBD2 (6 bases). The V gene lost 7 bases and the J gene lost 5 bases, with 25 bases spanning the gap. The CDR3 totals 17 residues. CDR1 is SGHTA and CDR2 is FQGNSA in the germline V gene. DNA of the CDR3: TGTGCCAGCACCCCGGATCGCGGGGTCCTTTTAGTAGATACGCAGTATTTT. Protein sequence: CASTPDRGVLLVDTQYF.

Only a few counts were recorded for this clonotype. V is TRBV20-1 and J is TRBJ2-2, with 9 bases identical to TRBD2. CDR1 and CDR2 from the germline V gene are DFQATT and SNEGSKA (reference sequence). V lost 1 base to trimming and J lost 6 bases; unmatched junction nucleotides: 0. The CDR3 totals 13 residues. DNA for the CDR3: TGCAGTGCTAGAGTAGCGGGAGCCGGGGAGCTGTTTTTT. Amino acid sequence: CSARVAGAGELFF.